The clone carrying this T cell receptor beta chain was observed a few times. Original methodology: Reference gene primer amplification yielded estimated nucleated cell counts. Method: immunoSEQ multiplex PCR; TCRdb's copy keeps in-frame clones and lacks some. V, J and clone size were drawn from that table, and D and trimming were deduced from the DNA. The repertoire holds approximately 100,000 clones, roughly 87% seen once, with 6.2% in the top ten. This CDR3 is built from 15 residues. Trimming took 4 bases from V and 3 from J; bases not matched to a gene: 10. Looked up from germline, CDR1 is SGDLS and CDR2 is YYNGEE. The data derive from a study of blood T cell repertoires in COVID-19. Study in general: Sample material is recorded as cDNA or gDNA derived from T cells, B-cell-depleted T cells, or PBMCs.

The chain has TRBV9 and TRBJ2-7; TRBD2 aligns across 7 bases. Sequenced material: peripheral blood. The sequence was obtained from a human donor in a cohort sampled during active COVID-19. CDR3 in DNA: TGTGCCAGCAGCCCAGGAGTAGCGGGCGGCTACGAGCAGTACTTC. Translation gives CASSPGVAGGYEQYF.